Listed below are T cell receptor beta chains from one sample, sequenced in a study of prognosis after radiotherapy for stage I lung cancer. One entry per CDR3 protein, called by TCRdb with MiXCR from the multiplex PCR reads. The sample records about 20,000 distinct CDR3 sequences, approximately 45% being singletons. Sequences were derived from PBMCs, sampled before or after stereotactic body radiation therapy (not recorded which). The receptors stem from a donor aged 50 or older with non-small cell lung cancer. CDR3s include the opening cysteine and the closing phenylalanine or tryptophan. The D gene is left open where the match is weak. A clone size is listed for some rows: how often the clone was seen (once, few, many), or a class if it is expanded.

J	D	size	V	DNA	CDR3
TRBJ1-2	-	few	TRBV5-4	TGTGCCAGCAGCGGGGGGGGGGGTGACTATGGCTACACCTTC	CASSGGGGDYGYTF
TRBJ1-1	TRBD1	few	TRBV5-1	TGCGCCAGCAGGCCGTGGGCAGGGGGCACGAATACTGAAGCTTTCTTT	CASRPWAGGTNTEAFF
TRBJ1-4	-	many	TRBV5-6	TGTGCCAGCAGCTTGACAGGAGATGATGAAAAACTGTTTTTT	CASSLTGDDEKLFF
TRBJ2-7	-	many	TRBV9	TGTGCCAGCAGCGTAGGGCTGGGGGGCTACGAGCAGTACTTC	CASSVGLGGYEQYF
TRBJ2-3	-	medium-sized	TRBV6-2/TRBV6-3	TGTGCCAGCAGTTACTTTACGGCCGATAACACAGATACGCAGTATTTT	CASSYFTADNTDTQYF
TRBJ1-2	TRBD1	many	TRBV5-1	TGCGCCAGCAGCTTGGGGACGTTACAGGGGGCGGAGGGCTACACCTTC	CASSLGTLQGAEGYTF
TRBJ1-2	-	once	TRBV5-1	TGCGCCAGCAGCATTGGAACAGGACTAACGGGTGGCTACACCTTC	CASSIGTGLTGGYTF
TRBJ1-5	-	medium-sized	TRBV6-2/TRBV6-3	TGTGCCAGCAGTTACGCGAATGGCAATCAGCCCCAGCATTTT	CASSYANGNQPQHF
TRBJ2-1	-	medium-sized	TRBV2	TGTGCCAGCAGCGCCCAAGGAGAGGGGAATGAGCAGTTCTTC	CASSAQGEGNEQFF
TRBJ1-2	TRBD1	many	TRBV18	TGTGCCAGCTCACCACTTTCAGGGGGGCGAGGAGGCTACACCTTC	CASSPLSGGRGGYTF
TRBJ1-2	TRBD1	-	TRBV28	TGTGCCAGCACCCCGGACAGGGGGGGATATGGCTACACCTTC	CASTPDRGGYGYTF
TRBJ2-3	TRBD1	few	TRBV24-1	TGTGCCACCACGTCAGGGGGAGCAGTAGATACGCAGTATTTT	CATTSGGAVDTQYF
TRBJ2-2	-	-	TRBV9	TGTGCCAGCAGTAGGGCATGGCAATCCGGGGAGCTGTTTTTT	CASSRAWQSGELFF
TRBJ2-3	-	many	TRBV10-3	TGTGCCATCAGTGGCGGAGGGGGTCGCACAGATACGCAGTATTTT	CAISGGGGRTDTQYF
TRBJ1-4	-	many	TRBV5-1	TGCGCCAGCAGCCCAACCGGGACGGAGAATGAAAAACTGTTTTTT	CASSPTGTENEKLFF
TRBJ2-7	-	-	TRBV6-1	TGTGCCAGCAGTGAACTCGGGGGGCACTCCTACGATCATTACTTC	CASSELGGHSYDHYF
TRBJ2-2	-	-	TRBV3-2	TGTGCCAGCAGCCGATCACCGGGACTAGCGGGGACTATGAACACCGGGGAGCTGTTTTTT	CASSRSPGLAGTMNTGELFF
TRBJ2-1	TRBD1	many	TRBV29-1	TGCAGCGTTGTCGGGACAGGGGGGGTCGGTGAGCAGTTCTTC	CSVVGTGGVGEQFF
TRBJ1-2	-	-	TRBV6-1	TGTGCCAGCAGTGAAGCGCTTCTCTATGGCTACACCTTC	CASSEALLYGYTF
TRBJ1-6	TRBD1	medium-sized	TRBV2	TGTGCCGGAGGGGGGACAGAGAATTCACCCCTCCACTTT	CAGGGTENSPLHF
TRBJ2-7	-	medium-sized	TRBV5-1	TGCGCCAGCAGCCCTACACCGGCCGCTAGGTACGAGCAGTACTTC	CASSPTPAARYEQYF
TRBJ1-5	-	few	TRBV6-1	TGTGCCAGCAGTGACGGAGATCAGCCCCAGCATTTT	CASSDGDQPQHF
TRBJ2-2	-	-	TRBV5-1	TGCGCCAGCAGCCTCGAAGGGGGAAGCGGGGAGCTGTTTTTT	CASSLEGGSGELFF
TRBJ1-1	-	once	TRBV27	TGTGCCAGCAGTTTCCAGGAGTATACTGAAGCTTTCTTT	CASSFQEYTEAFF
TRBJ2-1	TRBD2	medium-sized	TRBV6-2/TRBV6-3	TGTGCCAGCAGTTACGTTCTAGCGGGAGGATCTCCCTACAATGAGCAGTTCTTC	CASSYVLAGGSPYNEQFF
TRBJ1-2	-	-	TRBV30	TGTGCCTGGAGTATGGGGCAGGGAGGCGGCTACACCTTC	CAWSMGQGGGYTF